A selection of T cell receptor beta chains follows, all from one sample in a study of Ad26.COV2.S vaccination and SARS-CoV-2 variants. Clones were read by immunoSEQ multiplex PCR, and TCRdb kept only the in-frame ones, dropping some. The sample has hundreds of thousands of clones, 75% to 90% seen once; the top ten hold over 2%. The specimen was peripheral blood, collected in a trial of Ad26.COV2.S vaccine versus placebo. The receptors shown here come from a person aged 18-65 years who received the Ad26.COV2.S COVID-19 vaccine or a placebo. CDR3s include the opening cysteine and the closing phenylalanine or tryptophan. A D gene is named only where the DNA matches it firmly. Expanded clones get a size class; other rows say once, few or many, or leave the size out.

j_call: TRBJ2-2
clone_size: few
v_call: TRBV2
d_call: TRBD1
cdr3_nt: TGTGCCAGCAGAGGGACAGGGGAAACCGGGGAGCTGTTTTTT
cdr3_aa: CASRGTGETGELFF

j_call: TRBJ2-1
clone_size: medium-sized
v_call: TRBV6-4
d_call: TRBD2
cdr3_nt: TGTGCCAGCAGTGGGGTAGCGGGAGACTACAATGAGCAGTTCTTC
cdr3_aa: CASSGVAGDYNEQFF

j_call: TRBJ1-4
clone_size: -
v_call: TRBV27
d_call: -
cdr3_nt: TGTGCCAGCAGTATCCAGGGTGAAAAACTGTTTTTT
cdr3_aa: CASSIQGEKLFF

j_call: TRBJ1-2
clone_size: -
v_call: TRBV30
d_call: -
cdr3_nt: TGTGCTATTAGCCCGGTGGAGGACTATGGCTACACCTTC
cdr3_aa: CAISPVEDYGYTF

j_call: TRBJ2-2
clone_size: once
v_call: TRBV4-3
d_call: -
cdr3_nt: TGCGCCAGCAGCCAGCTCGGGGAGCTGTTTTTT
cdr3_aa: CASSQLGELFF

j_call: TRBJ1-3
clone_size: -
v_call: TRBV7-8
d_call: -
cdr3_nt: TGTGCCAGCAGCAACTACCAGGAGGCTGGAAACACCATATATTTT
cdr3_aa: CASSNYQEAGNTIYF

j_call: TRBJ1-1
clone_size: -
v_call: TRBV5-4
d_call: -
cdr3_nt: TGTGCCAGCACTCCTCGGGGGAACACTGAAGCTTTCTTT
cdr3_aa: CASTPRGNTEAFF

j_call: TRBJ2-1
clone_size: few
v_call: TRBV27
d_call: -
cdr3_nt: TGTGCCAGCAGTTTATTAGGGGTCAATGAGCAGTTCTTC
cdr3_aa: CASSLLGVNEQFF

j_call: TRBJ1-3
clone_size: -
v_call: TRBV9
d_call: -
cdr3_nt: TGTGCCAGCAGCACTCCGGGACGGAGCTCTGGAAACACCATATATTTT
cdr3_aa: CASSTPGRSSGNTIYF

j_call: TRBJ1-1
clone_size: -
v_call: TRBV19
d_call: -
cdr3_nt: TGTGCCAGTAGTATAGGGCAATTCAGGGAACTGAACACTGAAGCTTTCTTT
cdr3_aa: CASSIGQFRELNTEAFF

j_call: TRBJ1-2
clone_size: -
v_call: TRBV5-4
d_call: -
cdr3_nt: TGTGCCAGCAGCTTGGGTCTGAAACGGGGCTACACCTTC
cdr3_aa: CASSLGLKRGYTF

j_call: TRBJ2-7
clone_size: -
v_call: TRBV19
d_call: -
cdr3_nt: TGTGCCAGTAGTCTGACCGGGACACTCGGCGAGCAGTACTTC
cdr3_aa: CASSLTGTLGEQYF

j_call: TRBJ2-7
clone_size: -
v_call: TRBV10-3
d_call: TRBD2
cdr3_nt: TGTGCCACCCGGGAGGGGGGGAAGCAGTACTTC
cdr3_aa: CATREGGKQYF

j_call: TRBJ1-2
clone_size: -
v_call: TRBV3-1/TRBV3-2
d_call: -
cdr3_nt: TGTGCCAGCAGCCAAGAGAGGTTTGGGGACTATGGCTACACCTTC
cdr3_aa: CASSQERFGDYGYTF

j_call: TRBJ1-5
clone_size: -
v_call: TRBV29-1
d_call: -
cdr3_nt: TGCAGCGTTCAGGGTCTCGGCAGCAATCAGCCCCAGCATTTT
cdr3_aa: CSVQGLGSNQPQHF

j_call: TRBJ1-6
clone_size: -
v_call: TRBV6-1
d_call: -
cdr3_nt: TGTGCCAGCAGTGAAGGGTGGGCAGGCCAGAGCTCCTATAATTCACCCCTCCACTTT
cdr3_aa: CASSEGWAGQSSYNSPLHF

j_call: TRBJ2-5
clone_size: -
v_call: TRBV15
d_call: TRBD2
cdr3_nt: TGTGCCACCAGCAGAGTGTCGGGAGGACCCGGCGGGACCCAGTACTTC
cdr3_aa: CATSRVSGGPGGTQYF

j_call: TRBJ1-2
clone_size: -
v_call: TRBV12-3/TRBV12-4
d_call: -
cdr3_nt: TGTGCCAGCAGTTTACATACAGGCGATGGCTACACCTTC
cdr3_aa: CASSLHTGDGYTF

j_call: TRBJ1-2
clone_size: -
v_call: TRBV6-5
d_call: -
cdr3_nt: TGTGCCAGCAGCTCCCCCATGGGTACCAATGGCTACACCTTC
cdr3_aa: CASSSPMGTNGYTF

j_call: TRBJ1-1
clone_size: -
v_call: TRBV7-9
d_call: -
cdr3_nt: TGTGCCAGCAGCCGAGGACAGATACCTGAAGCTTTCTTT
cdr3_aa: CASSRGQIPEAFF

j_call: TRBJ1-2
clone_size: -
v_call: TRBV29-1
d_call: -
cdr3_nt: TGCAGCGTTGAAGTCTTCAGGGGCACCGGTGGCTACACCTTC
cdr3_aa: CSVEVFRGTGGYTF

j_call: TRBJ2-1
clone_size: -
v_call: TRBV29-1
d_call: TRBD2
cdr3_nt: TGCAGCGTTGCAACTAGCGGGTCCTACAATGAGCAGTTCTTC
cdr3_aa: CSVATSGSYNEQFF

j_call: TRBJ1-2
clone_size: -
v_call: TRBV19
d_call: -
cdr3_nt: TGTGCCAGTACCCGGGCCCTGAGCCAGTATGGCTACACCTTC
cdr3_aa: CASTRALSQYGYTF

j_call: TRBJ2-6
clone_size: -
v_call: TRBV19
d_call: -
cdr3_nt: TGTGCCAGTAGTGTAGTAAGGGCTGGGGCCAACGTCCTGACTTTC
cdr3_aa: CASSVVRAGANVLTF

j_call: TRBJ2-7
clone_size: -
v_call: TRBV7-2
d_call: TRBD1
cdr3_nt: TGTGCCAGCAGCTTAAGGGCAGGGGGCCACGAGCAGTACTTC
cdr3_aa: CASSLRAGGHEQYF

j_call: TRBJ1-2
clone_size: -
v_call: TRBV28
d_call: -
cdr3_nt: TGTGCCAGCCAAGGGTTTGGGACGACTAAGGGCTACACCTTC
cdr3_aa: CASQGFGTTKGYTF

j_call: TRBJ1-2
clone_size: -
v_call: TRBV29-1
d_call: -
cdr3_nt: TGCAGCACCTCTCGGGGGCGAGAGGACTATGGCTACACCTTC
cdr3_aa: CSTSRGREDYGYTF

j_call: TRBJ1-2
clone_size: -
v_call: TRBV12-3/TRBV12-4
d_call: TRBD1
cdr3_nt: TGTGCCAGCAGCTACAGGGGAGGCTACACCTTC
cdr3_aa: CASSYRGGYTF

j_call: TRBJ2-1
clone_size: -
v_call: TRBV29-1
d_call: TRBD2
cdr3_nt: TGCAGCGTCCGTCCCAGCGGGAGTGAGCAGTTCTTC
cdr3_aa: CSVRPSGSEQFF

j_call: TRBJ2-5
clone_size: -
v_call: TRBV19
d_call: -
cdr3_nt: TGTGCCAAGGGCACACGGGGGGCGGATCAAGAGACCCAGTACTTC
cdr3_aa: CAKGTRGADQETQYF

j_call: TRBJ2-7
clone_size: -
v_call: TRBV29-1
d_call: -
cdr3_nt: TGCAGCGTTGTCAAGTGGCTTTCAGGGAGCTCCTACGAGCAGTACTTC
cdr3_aa: CSVVKWLSGSSYEQYF

j_call: TRBJ1-1
clone_size: -
v_call: TRBV6-5
d_call: -
cdr3_nt: TGTGCCAGCAGTTTTTTTGAAGCTTTCTTT
cdr3_aa: CASSFFEAFF

j_call: TRBJ1-2
clone_size: -
v_call: TRBV7-6
d_call: -
cdr3_nt: TGTGCCAGCAGCACCGGGAGGAGGGGCTATGGCTACACCTTC
cdr3_aa: CASSTGRRGYGYTF

j_call: TRBJ2-5
clone_size: -
v_call: TRBV28
d_call: -
cdr3_nt: TGTGCCAGCAGTCCAAATGGCAGGGTCCAAGAGACCCAGTACTTC
cdr3_aa: CASSPNGRVQETQYF

j_call: TRBJ2-5
clone_size: -
v_call: TRBV7-9
d_call: TRBD2
cdr3_nt: TGTGCCAGCAGCCAACCACCTGGACTAGCGGGAGTGGGTCAAGAGACCCAGTACTTC
cdr3_aa: CASSQPPGLAGVGQETQYF

j_call: TRBJ1-5
clone_size: -
v_call: TRBV7-2
d_call: -
cdr3_nt: TGTGCCAGCAGCTTAAGTTTCAGAAACAATCAGCCCCAGCATTTT
cdr3_aa: CASSLSFRNNQPQHF

j_call: TRBJ1-1
clone_size: -
v_call: TRBV2
d_call: -
cdr3_nt: TGTGCCAGCAGTGAGTCGGGGAGGACTGAAGCTTTCTTT
cdr3_aa: CASSESGRTEAFF

j_call: TRBJ1-3
clone_size: -
v_call: TRBV5-1
d_call: -
cdr3_nt: TGCGCCAGCAGCTTTGGAGGAGGGAACACCATATATTTT
cdr3_aa: CASSFGGGNTIYF

j_call: TRBJ2-5
clone_size: once
v_call: TRBV4-3
d_call: TRBD2
cdr3_nt: TGCGCCAGCAGCGCCAGGGTGGCGGGGGTTATTCAATCATGGCAAGAGACCCAGTACTTC
cdr3_aa: CASSARVAGVIQSWQETQYF

j_call: TRBJ2-5
clone_size: once
v_call: TRBV2
d_call: -
cdr3_nt: TGTGCCGGGGTACAAACAACACGGGAGACCCAGTACTTC
cdr3_aa: CAGVQTTRETQYF

j_call: TRBJ1-2
clone_size: -
v_call: TRBV5-1
d_call: TRBD1
cdr3_nt: TGCGCCAGCAGCTCGGCAGGGGACAGGGGGGACAACTATGGCTACACCTTC
cdr3_aa: CASSSAGDRGDNYGYTF

j_call: TRBJ2-1
clone_size: -
v_call: TRBV23-1
d_call: TRBD1
cdr3_nt: TGCGCCAGCCCCTCTTGGGGGACAGGGGTCAGAAATGAGCAGTTCTTC
cdr3_aa: CASPSWGTGVRNEQFF

j_call: TRBJ2-2
clone_size: -
v_call: TRBV28
d_call: TRBD1
cdr3_nt: TGTGCCAGCAGTTCCCACAGGGGGCGGCCCGGGGAGCTGTTTTTT
cdr3_aa: CASSSHRGRPGELFF

j_call: TRBJ1-5
clone_size: few
v_call: TRBV2
d_call: -
cdr3_nt: TGTGCCAGCAGTGGACCCGTCGATCAGCCCCAGCATTTT
cdr3_aa: CASSGPVDQPQHF

j_call: TRBJ1-1
clone_size: -
v_call: TRBV29-1
d_call: -
cdr3_nt: TGCAGCGTTCGGCTGAACACTGAAGCTTTCTTT
cdr3_aa: CSVRLNTEAFF

j_call: TRBJ2-7
clone_size: few
v_call: TRBV5-8
d_call: -
cdr3_nt: TGTGCCAGCAGCCCCTTTATAGGGAATTCCTACGAGCAGTACTTC
cdr3_aa: CASSPFIGNSYEQYF

j_call: TRBJ1-2
clone_size: -
v_call: TRBV5-8
d_call: TRBD1
cdr3_nt: TGTGCCAGCAGCCCTTGGGGACAGGGGGCCCTTAGGTATGGCTACACCTTC
cdr3_aa: CASSPWGQGALRYGYTF